The clone carrying this TCR beta chain was observed a few times. In the study's own analysis: Reference gene primer amplification gave estimated nucleated cell counts. Generated by immunoSEQ multiplex PCR, the TCRdb table keeps only in-frame clones and is missing some. D and trimming were read from the DNA, whereas the V and J calls and clone size are those reported in that table. This table holds about 75,000 clones, 79% found once. CDR3 size: 15 residues. Per germline, CDR1 MNHEY and CDR2 SVGEGT. The V segment lost 4 bases and the J segment 11 bases; nucleotides outside the gene matches: 11. The data belong to a study of blood T cell repertoires in COVID-19. For the study at large: Samples taken during acute and convalescent COVID-19 were collected in the United States, Italy and Spain. Nucleic acid was either cDNA or gDNA, and it came from T cells, B-cell-depleted T cells, or PBMCs.

Material for sequencing was peripheral blood. The chain employs TRBV6-2 or TRBV6-3 and TRBJ1-6, with TRBD1 matching 7 bases. The source is a woman of 80 years or more with active or convalescent COVID-19. CDR3 nucleotides: TGTGCCAGCAGTTTTGACGGGACAGCGCTTCCACCCCTCCACTTT. Its protein product is CASSFDGTALPPLHF.